Below, 21 T cell receptor beta chains from the same sample are listed, as sequenced in a study of OX40 agonist ivuxolimab in advanced cancers. This table comes from immunoSEQ multiplex PCR, and its TCRdb copy is limited to in-frame clones, with some not included. The sample holds just over 90,000 clones, more than 75% seen once. Sequencing used CD4+ or CD8+ T cells sorted from blood, obtained in a trial of the OX40 agonist ivuxolimab. Source of these receptors: an adult with an advanced solid tumor such as melanoma, head and neck, liver or kidney cancer.

The rearrangement links TRBV10-3 to TRBJ2-5; D is undetermined. CDR1 is ENHRY and CDR2 is SYGVKD in the germline V gene. This CDR3 contains 14 residues. V lost 3 bases and J lost 4, with 12 bases in between. CDR3 sequence: CAISENSFGETQYF. In DNA, the CDR3 is TGTGCCATCAGTGAAAATTCCTTCGGAGAGACCCAGTACTTC.

V is TRBV6-5 and J is TRBJ2-5; TRBD1 matches 10 bases. The CDR3 covers 15 residues. Trimming removed 2 bases from V and 5 bases from J; junction bases left unmatched: 5. Germline lookup yields CDR1 MNHEY and CDR2 SVGAGI. CDR3 loop: CASSYPKGQGETQYF. In nucleotides, the CDR3 is TGTGCCAGCAGTTACCCCAAGGGACAGGGGGAGACCCAGTACTTC.

V gene TRBV7-9 combines with J gene TRBJ2-7; 9 positions match TRBD1. CDR3 length: 13 residues. J gave up 4 bases and V 5 bases, and 3 bases lay outside the gene matches. CDR1 and CDR2 from the germline V gene are SEHNR and FQNEAQ (reference sequence). CDR3 bases: TGTGCCAGCAGCCCTGGACAGGGGTACGAGCAGTACTTC. Translated: CASSPGQGYEQYF.

V gene TRBV30 combines with J gene TRBJ2-6; D not resolved. Trimming cost V 2 bases and J 4 bases, with 3 bases left between them. In germline, CDR1 is GTSNPN, CDR2 SVGIG (reference sequence). The CDR3 has 12 amino acids. CDR3 bases: TGTGCCTGGAGTCCGGGGGCCAACGTCCTGACTTTC. Amino acids: CAWSPGANVLTF.

This chain links TRBV5-5 with TRBJ1-1; D gene uncertain. Germline CDR1 SGHKS, CDR2 YYEKEE (reference sequence). The V end was cut by 5 bases, the J end by 4 bases, with 15 bases between. This CDR3 comprises 14 residues. Here the CDR3 reads CASRPHTGSTEAFF. The CDR3 DNA is TGTGCCAGCAGACCCCATACGGGGAGCACTGAAGCTTTCTTT.

The V and J genes are TRBV28 and TRBJ1-1; 9 bases agree with TRBD1. V lost 5 bases, J lost 4 bases, and 17 bases stayed unmatched. CDR3 size: 18 residues. Germline V gene sequence: CDR1 MDHEN, CDR2 SYDVKM. The CDR3 here is CASSPTPTGGGLGTEAFF. DNA of the CDR3: TGTGCCAGCAGTCCGACCCCGACAGGGGGTGGTCTGGGCACTGAAGCTTTCTTT. Full variable domain (remainder filled in from reference TRBV28 and TRBJ1-1): DVKVTQSSRYLVKRTGEKVFLECVQDMDHENMFWYRQDPGLGLRLIYFSYDVKMKEKGDIPEGYSVSREKKERFSLILESASTNQTSMYLCASSPTPTGGGLGTEAFFGQGTRLTVV.

This clone was detected only once. The CDR3 coding sequence is TGTGCCAGCAGTCCTAGGCTTGGGACCTACGAGCAGTACTTC. The encoded protein is CASSPRLGTYEQYF. The rearrangement links TRBV27 to TRBJ2-7; D is unresolved. The length of the CDR3 is 14 residues. Germline CDR1 reads MNHEY; CDR2 reads SMNVEV (reference sequence). The V end lost 5 bases, the J end lost 2 bases, and 13 bases lay between the germline ends.

The V and J genes are TRBV7-2 and TRBJ1-1; perhaps TRBD1 as D (5 bases). The CDR3 runs to 15 residues. The ends were cut back, 3 bases at V and 1 base at J, with 12 bases in the middle. Germline CDR1 reads SGHTA; CDR2 reads FQGNSA. CDR3 protein: CASSLVLQGNTEAFF. The DNA for the CDR3 is TGTGCCAGCAGCTTGGTACTCCAGGGGAACACTGAAGCTTTCTTT.

The gene calls are TRBV7-2 and TRBJ2-7; TRBD1 aligns across 9 bases. The V gene end was trimmed by 5 bases and the J gene end by 4 bases; junction bases not matched to a gene: 12. The CDR3 covers 16 residues. Per the germline V gene, CDR1 is SGHTA and CDR2 is FQGNSA. This CDR3 reads CASSGIMTGGRYEQYF. CDR3 DNA sequence: TGTGCCAGCAGCGGCATCATGACAGGGGGTAGATACGAGCAGTACTTC.

The chain is built from TRBV18 and TRBJ2-5, with unresolved D. Trimming removed 0 bases at V and 4 bases at J, with 3 bases between. Germline assignment: CDR1 KGHSH and CDR2 LQKENI. This CDR3 has 12 residues. DNA of the CDR3: TGTGCCAGCTCACCACCACTAGAGACCCAGTACTTC. Translating gives CASSPPLETQYF.

The chain combines TRBV30 with TRBJ2-3; TRBD1 aligns across 8 bases. The V and J ends lost 4 bases and 4 bases, in that order; junction bases with no gene match: 13. The CDR3 covers 16 residues. Looked up from germline, CDR1 is GTSNPN and CDR2 is SVGIG (reference sequence). CDR3 residues: CAWTELDRGFPDTQYF. DNA of the CDR3: TGTGCCTGGACAGAACTTGACAGGGGATTTCCAGATACGCAGTATTTT. The entire variable domain, with the rest obtained from reference TRBV30 and TRBJ2-3, is as follows: SQTIHQWPATLVQPVGSPLSLECTVEGTSNPNLYWYRQAAGRGLQLLFYSVGIGQISSEVPQNLSASRPQDRQFILSSKKLLLSDSGFYLCAWTELDRGFPDTQYFGPGTRLTVL.

This chain uses TRBV6-5 with TRBJ1-2; D is uncertain. Germline CDR1 MNHEY, CDR2 SVGAGI. The V and J ends lost 2 bases and 5 bases respectively, with 18 bases between them. This CDR3 contains 16 residues. As DNA, the CDR3 is TGTGCCAGCAGTTACAGTTCTGGGAGCCCGGGGTATGGCTACACCTTC. Translated: CASSYSSGSPGYGYTF.

The chain couples TRBV10-3 to TRBJ2-2, with 11 positions matching TRBD2. This CDR3 spans 15 amino acids. V lost 4 bases and J lost 4; bases outside the gene matches: 2. Germline V lookup: CDR1 ENHRY, CDR2 SYGVKD. As DNA, the CDR3 is TGTGCCATCAGTGCGCTAGCGGGGGGCACCGGGGAGCTGTTTTTT. Its protein product is CAISALAGGTGELFF.

This chain joins TRBV5-1 and TRBJ2-5; D gene unclear. The germline V gene has CDR1 SGHRS and CDR2 YFSETQ. The CDR3 runs 14 residues. Between the trimmed V and J ends, which lost 5 bases and 1 base, there was a span of 12 bases. CDR3 nucleotides: TGCGCCAGCAGATCATCGGGTGTCCAAGAGACCCAGTACTTC. Protein product: CASRSSGVQETQYF.

V gene TRBV18 combines with J gene TRBJ2-7; D gene unclear. The germline V and J ends were trimmed by 2 bases and 0 bases, with 20 bases remaining between them. Germline CDR1 KGHSH, CDR2 LQKENI. The CDR3 totals 18 residues. The CDR3 protein is CASSPGPRSARSSYEQYF. In DNA, the CDR3 is TGTGCCAGCTCACCAGGACCTAGGTCTGCACGATCCTCCTACGAGCAGTACTTC. The entire variable domain, with the rest obtained from reference TRBV18 and TRBJ2-7, is as follows: NAGVMQNPRHLVRRRGQEARLRCSPMKGHSHVYWYRQLPEEGLKFMVYLQKENIIDESGMPKERFSAEFPKEGPSILRIQQVVRGDSAAYFCASSPGPRSARSSYEQYFGPGTRLTVT.

The genes are TRBV4-2 and TRBJ2-7, with 11 bases identical to TRBD2. The V gene end was trimmed by 4 bases and the J gene end by 3 bases; junction bases not matched to a gene: 14. The CDR3 sequence is 18 residues long. Germline V gene data show CDR1 as LGHNA and CDR2 as YNFKEQ. CDR3 in amino acids: CASSPKRLAGRVLYEQYF. The DNA of the CDR3 is TGTGCCAGCAGCCCAAAAAGACTAGCGGGAAGAGTACTCTACGAGCAGTACTTC.

V is TRBV18 and J is TRBJ2-2, with no clear D. Per the germline V gene, CDR1 is KGHSH and CDR2 is LQKENI. The CDR3 runs to 12 residues. The V end lost 4 bases, the J end lost 5 bases, and 5 bases lay between the germline ends. CDR3 coding DNA: TGTGCCAGCTCACTTGGTACCGGGGAGCTGTTTTTT. This sequence encodes CASSLGTGELFF. The whole variable domain, filled in from reference TRBV18 and TRBJ2-2, reads NAGVMQNPRHLVRRRGQEARLRCSPMKGHSHVYWYRQLPEEGLKFMVYLQKENIIDESGMPKERFSAEFPKEGPSILRIQQVVRGDSAAYFCASSLGTGELFFGEGSRLTVL.

This sequence joins TRBV7-3 and TRBJ2-7; 15 positions match TRBD2. V trimming: 9 bases; J trimming: 2 bases; junction bases outside the gene matches: 14. The length of the CDR3 is 18 residues. The germline CDR1 and CDR2 sequences are SGHTA and FQGTGA. CDR3 loop: CARTRTSGRVTPPYEQYF. In DNA, the CDR3 is TGTGCCAGGACTCGGACTAGCGGGAGGGTAACCCCCCCCTACGAGCAGTACTTC.

This sequence joins TRBV27 and TRBJ1-2; D may be TRBD1 (6 bases). V shed 9 bases and J shed 7 bases, with 24 bases lying between them. Germline V gives CDR1 MNHEY, CDR2 SMNVEV (reference sequence). This CDR3 is 15 amino acids long. In nucleotides, the CDR3 is TGTGCCAGTCGAGGGGGGGCCGAGACGTCGGGTGGCTACACCTTC. Its protein product is CASRGGAETSGGYTF.

The V call is TRBV18, the J call TRBJ2-7; 7 bases are shared with TRBD1. V dropped 6 bases and J dropped 0; count of bases not matched to a gene: 11. The CDR3 spans 16 residues. Germline V gene data show CDR1 as KGHSH and CDR2 as LQKENI. The CDR3 DNA reads TGTGCCAGCTCCAGAGGGGGCAGGGGGAGCTCCTACGAGCAGTACTTC. It specifies CASSRGGRGSSYEQYF.

V usage is TRBV7-9 and J usage is TRBJ2-1; D might be TRBD2 (6 bases). The germline gives CDR1 SEHNR, CDR2 FQNEAQ (reference sequence). The CDR3 sequence is 15 residues long. Deletions cut 5 bases from V and 3 bases from J, with 14 bases between. The CDR3 loop is CASSLSGFRYNEQFF. CDR3 coding DNA: TGTGCCAGCAGCCTTAGCGGATTCCGCTACAATGAGCAGTTCTTC.